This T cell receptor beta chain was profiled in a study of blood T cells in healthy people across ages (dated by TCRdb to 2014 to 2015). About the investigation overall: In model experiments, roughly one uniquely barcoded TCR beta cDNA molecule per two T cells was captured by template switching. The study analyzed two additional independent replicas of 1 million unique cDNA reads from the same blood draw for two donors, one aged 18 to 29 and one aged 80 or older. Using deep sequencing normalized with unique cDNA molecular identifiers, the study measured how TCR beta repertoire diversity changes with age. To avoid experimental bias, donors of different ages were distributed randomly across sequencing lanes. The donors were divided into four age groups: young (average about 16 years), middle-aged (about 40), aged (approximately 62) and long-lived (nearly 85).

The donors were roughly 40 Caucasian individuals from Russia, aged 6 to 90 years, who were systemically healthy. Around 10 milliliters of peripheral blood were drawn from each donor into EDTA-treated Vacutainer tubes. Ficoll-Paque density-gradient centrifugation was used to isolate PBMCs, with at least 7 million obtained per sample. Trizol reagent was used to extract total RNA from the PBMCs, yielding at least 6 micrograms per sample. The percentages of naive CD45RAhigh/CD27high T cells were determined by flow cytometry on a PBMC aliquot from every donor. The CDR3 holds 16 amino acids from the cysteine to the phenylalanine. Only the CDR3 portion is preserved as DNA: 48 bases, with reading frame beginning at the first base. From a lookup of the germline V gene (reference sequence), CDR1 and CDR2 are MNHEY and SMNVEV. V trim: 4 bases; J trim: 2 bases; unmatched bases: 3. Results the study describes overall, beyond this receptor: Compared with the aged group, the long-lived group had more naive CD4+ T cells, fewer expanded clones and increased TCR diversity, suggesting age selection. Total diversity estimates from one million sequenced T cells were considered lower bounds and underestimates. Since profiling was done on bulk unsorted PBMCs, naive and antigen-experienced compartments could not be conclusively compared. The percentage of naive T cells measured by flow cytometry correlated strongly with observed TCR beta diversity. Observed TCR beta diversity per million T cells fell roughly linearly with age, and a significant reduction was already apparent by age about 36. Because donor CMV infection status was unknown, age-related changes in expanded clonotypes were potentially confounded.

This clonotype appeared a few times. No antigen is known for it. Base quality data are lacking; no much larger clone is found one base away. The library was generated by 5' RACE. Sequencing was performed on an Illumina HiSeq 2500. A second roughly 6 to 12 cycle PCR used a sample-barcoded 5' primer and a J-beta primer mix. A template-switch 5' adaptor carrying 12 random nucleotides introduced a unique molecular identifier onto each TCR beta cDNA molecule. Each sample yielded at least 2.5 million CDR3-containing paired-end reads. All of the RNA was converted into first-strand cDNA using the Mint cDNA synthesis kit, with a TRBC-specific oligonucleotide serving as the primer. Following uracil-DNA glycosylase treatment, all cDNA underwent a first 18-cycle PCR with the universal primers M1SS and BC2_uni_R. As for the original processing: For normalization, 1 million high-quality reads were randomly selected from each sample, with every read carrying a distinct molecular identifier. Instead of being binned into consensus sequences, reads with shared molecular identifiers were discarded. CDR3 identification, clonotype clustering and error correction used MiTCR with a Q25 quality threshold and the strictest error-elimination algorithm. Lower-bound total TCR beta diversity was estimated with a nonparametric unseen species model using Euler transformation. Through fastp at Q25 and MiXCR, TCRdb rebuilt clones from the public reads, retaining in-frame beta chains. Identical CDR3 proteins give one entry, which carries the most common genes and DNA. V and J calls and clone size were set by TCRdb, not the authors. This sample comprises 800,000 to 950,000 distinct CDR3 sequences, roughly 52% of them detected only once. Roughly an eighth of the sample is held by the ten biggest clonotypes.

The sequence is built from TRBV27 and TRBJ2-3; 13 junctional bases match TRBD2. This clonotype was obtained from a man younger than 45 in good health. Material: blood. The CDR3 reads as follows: CASSSGTSGTTDTQYF. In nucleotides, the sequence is TGTGCCAGCAGTTCTGGGACTAGCGGGACCACAGATACGCAGTATTTT.